The source of this T cell receptor (beta chain) is a study of blood T cells in healthy people across ages. This CDR3 is built from 16 residues. J was trimmed by 7 bases and V by 4 bases; bases with no gene match: 14. Germline loops: CDR1 SNHLY, CDR2 FYNNEI. The second PCR ran about 6 to 12 cycles with a sample-barcoded 5' primer and J-beta primers. TCRdb reanalysed the 5' RACE reads using MiXCR and keeps one entry per CDR3 protein. The sample includes 1.5 million to 2 million distinct CDR3 sequences, about 39% of them seen just once. This receptor was identified in a human donor in good health. The genes are TRBV2 and TRBJ1-2, with TRBD1 identical over 8 bases. The material sequenced was blood. CDR3 bases: TGTGCCAGCAGTGTATTAATGCAGGGGGCAAATTTTGGCTACACCTTC. This sequence encodes CASSVLMQGANFGYTF.